This TCR beta chain came from a study of response to subunit inactivated influenza vaccine. Points from the study as a whole: With each seasonal influenza vaccination, the authors suggested, few new T cells are recruited.

This clonotype occurred a few times. Its antigen is as yet unknown. TCRdb processed the RT-PCR reads anew with MiXCR; each CDR3 protein has one entry. The repertoire consists of more than 700,000 distinct CDR3 sequences, with less than 25% occurring once and the leading ten covering approximately 10%. Germline V gene lookup returns CDR1 ENHRY and CDR2 SYGVKD. V shed 6 bases and J shed 0 bases, with 8 bases lying between them. CDR3 length: 14 amino acids. The clonotype comes from a man between 45 and 60 years old who received an inactivated influenza vaccine. The chain has TRBV10-3 and TRBJ2-2; the D gene is possibly TRBD1 (5 bases). The source material was PBMCs from blood, sampled more than 4 days after vaccination. CDR3 in DNA: TGTGCCATCAGGACAGCCTCGAACACCGGGGAGCTGTTTTTT. Translated, it gives CAIRTASNTGELFF.